The 15 T cell receptor beta chains below all came from one sample that was sequenced in a study of identifying expanded T cells in peripheral blood. Data came from immunoSEQ multiplex PCR; TCRdb stores just in-frame clones and leaves some out. The sample lists some 95,000 clones, roughly 88% occurring once. Sequenced material: blood. Receptors were obtained from a person aged 18 to 70 in good health.

The gene calls are TRBV6-7 and TRBJ2-7; 12 bases map to TRBD2. TRBV6-7 is assigned to the ORF class and has an uncertain function. The CDR3 covers 17 residues. The trim removed 5 bases at V and 5 bases at J, leaving 13 bases unmatched. The CDR3 DNA follows: TGTGCCAGCAGTAACTATATACGGACTAGCGGGACCCACGAGCAGTACTTC. Encoded protein: CASSNYIRTSGTHEQYF.

The chain uses TRBV5-6 and TRBJ1-2, with unresolved D. The V end lost 0 bases, the J end lost 7 bases, and 13 bases lay between the germline ends. CDR3 length: 14 amino acids. Germline CDR1 is SGHDT and CDR2 is YYEEEE. The CDR3 is CASSLAGRPGGYTF. The CDR3 nucleotides are TGTGCCAGCAGCTTGGCCGGCAGGCCGGGTGGCTACACCTTC.

The chain couples TRBV2 to TRBJ2-3; possible D gene TRBD1, 6 bases. The CDR3 has 17 residues. The V gene lost 7 bases and the J gene lost 0 bases, with 20 bases spanning the gap. Germline V gene lookup returns CDR1 SNHLY and CDR2 FYNNEI. The CDR3 region has the DNA TGTGCCAGCACAATCCCTCGTAACAGGGCTAGCACAGATACGCAGTATTTT. Translating it yields CASTIPRNRASTDTQYF.

V and J are TRBV13 and TRBJ2-2; D not resolved. Germline CDR1 reads PRHDT; CDR2 reads FYEKMQ (reference sequence). V lost 5 bases and J lost 1, with 11 bases in between. This CDR3 has 15 amino acids. CDR3 sequence (DNA): TGTGCCAGCAGCCCCGGGCTCCTGAACACCGGGGAGCTGTTTTTT. Encoded protein: CASSPGLLNTGELFF.

This chain uses TRBV5-1 with TRBJ1-6; D is undetermined. The germline V gene encodes CDR1 SGHRS and CDR2 YFSETQ. The V gene lost 0 bases and the J gene lost 7 bases, with 5 bases spanning the gap. This CDR3 is 13 amino acids long. The CDR3 is CASSLAANSPLHF. DNA of the CDR3: TGCGCCAGCAGCTTGGCGGCAAATTCACCCCTCCACTTT.

V usage is TRBV7-2 and J usage is TRBJ2-1, with D possibly being TRBD2 (5 bases). Germline values: CDR1 SGHTA, CDR2 FQGNSA. This CDR3 is built from 14 residues. The ends were cut back, 4 bases at V and 8 bases at J, with 15 bases in the middle. CDR3 protein: CASSSGASIDEQFF. In nucleotides, the CDR3 is TGTGCCAGCAGCTCCGGAGCTAGCATCGATGAGCAGTTCTTC.

The V gene is TRBV28, the J gene TRBJ1-2, with D unresolved. The CDR3 length is 12 residues. Trimming took off 4 bases at V and 4 bases at J, with 7 bases between the two ends. CDR1 and CDR2 from the germline V gene are MDHEN and SYDVKM. The CDR3 loop is CASSWFSYGYTF. DNA of the CDR3: TGTGCCAGCAGTTGGTTTTCCTATGGCTACACCTTC.

The chain recombines TRBV9 with TRBJ2-1, with 10 nucleotides matching TRBD2. Germline lookup yields CDR1 SGDLS and CDR2 YYNGEE. V was pared by 3 bases and J by 4 bases, with 4 bases of the junction left unmatched. The CDR3 runs to 15 residues. The CDR3 is CASSESGGGYNEQFF. The CDR3 DNA is TGTGCCAGCAGCGAAAGCGGGGGGGGATACAATGAGCAGTTCTTC.

The chain couples TRBV11-1 to TRBJ2-1; 7 nucleotides agree with TRBD1. In germline, CDR1 is SGHAT, CDR2 FQDESV (reference sequence). Unmatched junction bases numbered 12, after V lost 1 base and J lost 6 bases. The CDR3 has 17 residues. This CDR3 reads CASSLVSGQLRSNEQFF. DNA for the CDR3: TGTGCCAGCAGCTTAGTCTCGGGACAGCTAAGGTCCAATGAGCAGTTCTTC.

J is TRBJ1-2 and V is TRBV2; maybe TRBD1 (6 bases). Germline V lookup: CDR1 SNHLY, CDR2 FYNNEI. The CDR3 spans 13 residues. The V end lost 5 bases, the J end lost 4 bases, and 11 bases lay between the germline ends. The CDR3, as DNA: TGTGCCAGCAGTTCCCAGGGGTTCTATGGCTACACCTTC. Encoded protein: CASSSQGFYGYTF.

Only one count was recorded for this clone. Other DNA sequences in the same sample also yield this CDR3. The J gene is TRBJ1-2, the V gene TRBV6-5; D gene ambiguous. V shed 3 bases and J shed 5 bases, with 7 bases lying between them. Germline V gives CDR1 MNHEY, CDR2 SVGAGI. The CDR3 is made up of 12 amino acids. CDR3 in DNA: TGTGCCAGCAGTTATTCCGGATATGGCTACACCTTC. It is translated as CASSYSGYGYTF.

The gene calls are TRBV25-1 and TRBJ1-6; D perhaps matches TRBD1 (5 bases). CDR1 and CDR2 (germline): MGHDK, SYGVNS. V was cut by 3 bases and J by 7 bases, with 13 bases left in between. This CDR3 spans 15 amino acids. The CDR3 coding sequence is TGTGCCAGCAGTGATGGGGGGGGAGCAAATTCACCCCTCCACTTT. Its protein product is CASSDGGGANSPLHF.

The chain combines TRBV29-1 with TRBJ2-5; the D gene is possibly TRBD1 (5 bases). V dropped 4 bases and J dropped 5 bases, with 11 bases sitting between them. From germline, CDR1 is SQVTM and CDR2 ANQGSEA. The CDR3 runs 12 residues. The CDR3 spells CSVVQGSETQYF. The CDR3 DNA sequence: TGCAGCGTTGTTCAGGGTTCGGAGACCCAGTACTTC.

The gene calls are TRBV7-2 and TRBJ1-1; D gene unclear. Germline V gene sequence: CDR1 SGHTA, CDR2 FQGNSA. V lost 5 bases and J lost 1, with 14 bases in between. This CDR3 is built from 15 residues. For the CDR3, the DNA is TGTGCCAGCAGCCACTCGACGGACGGGAACACTGAAGCTTTCTTT. Protein: CASSHSTDGNTEAFF.

The chain is built from TRBV19 and TRBJ2-7, with D unclear. Germline V lookup: CDR1 LNHDA, CDR2 SQIVND (reference sequence). The CDR3 is 12 amino acids. Trimming pared 3 bases from V and 7 bases from J, leaving 10 bases between. The CDR3 DNA reads TGTGCCAGTAGTATGACGGTAGGAGAGCAGTACTTC. Translating it yields CASSMTVGEQYF.